This TCR beta chain is from a study of CD4 T cells in relation to SARS-CoV-2 and coronaviruses. On this clone: Antigen: not known.

CD4+ T cells from unexposed donors were obtained before the COVID-19 pandemic (2011-2018). Isolation of CD4+ T cells took place after roughly nine days in culture. The V end was cut by 10 bases, the J end by 2 bases, with 20 bases between. From germline, CDR1 is MNHEY and CDR2 SVGAGI. This CDR3 is 15 amino acids long. Some clones are missing from TCRdb's copy, which holds only in-frame ones; the method was immunoSEQ multiplex PCR. The top ten clones hold about 17% of a sample with about 22,000 clones, about 70% of them seen once. The chain recombines TRBV6-5 with TRBJ2-5; a weak D match, TRBD1 (6 bases). Sequencing was done on a sample of CD4+ T cells from PBMCs, cultured in vitro. The TCR comes from a human donor in good health. The CDR3 spells CAIAVTGSAQETQYF. The CDR3 DNA reads TGTGCCATCGCGGTTACAGGGAGTGCTCAAGAGACCCAGTACTTC.